Following are 30 T cell receptor beta chains from one sample sequenced in a study of shared clonotypes between healthy human individuals. CD45RO-negative, CCR7-positively selected cells formed the naive CD8 fraction, excluding terminally differentiated effector memory CD45RA+ cells. Sequenced by immunoSEQ multiplex PCR; TCRdb stores in-frame clones only, minus some. The sample lists about 2.2 million clones, around 95% occurring once. Sequencing input: naive CD8+ T cells from PBMCs. The receptors here all came from a man between 18 and 29 years old in good health. Some clones in this sample may be carry-over from other donors' samples.

This sequence joins TRBV9 and TRBJ2-3; TRBD2 is a possible D gene (7 bases). Trimming pared 4 bases from V and 3 bases from J, leaving 30 bases between. The CDR3 spans 20 residues. Germline V gives CDR1 SGDLS, CDR2 YYNGEE. CDR3 in DNA: TGTGCCAGCAGCCAGTTCCGGGGGCTAGCGGCCCCCTTTGTGACAGATACGCAGTATTTT. Its protein product is CASSQFRGLAAPFVTDTQYF.

The chain couples TRBV6-1 to TRBJ1-1, with D unclear. V shed 6 bases and J shed 1 base, with 9 bases lying between them. This CDR3 region has 13 residues. Germline-derived CDR1 and CDR2 are MNHNS and SASEGT. The CDR3 bases are TGTGCCAGCAGGGTATTTTGGAACACTGAAGCTTTCTTT. This codes for CASRVFWNTEAFF.

The V call is TRBV4-2, the J call TRBJ2-3; TRBD2 matches at 10 bases. Per the germline V gene, CDR1 is LGHNA and CDR2 is YNFKEQ. CDR3 length: 19 amino acids. V gave up 3 bases and J gave up 2 bases; unmatched junction bases: 14. CDR3 sequence reads: CASSQEATSGNPHTDTQYF. The CDR3, as DNA: TGTGCCAGCAGCCAGGAGGCCACTAGCGGGAATCCCCACACAGATACGCAGTATTTT.

Remarks on this clone: Other DNA sequences of this sample code for an identical CDR3. The chain links TRBV13 to TRBJ1-5; the D is unclear. The V gene lost 0 bases and the J gene lost 6 bases, with 3 bases spanning the gap. The CDR3 covers 12 residues. Germline V gene sequence: CDR1 PRHDT, CDR2 FYEKMQ (reference sequence). The CDR3 loop reads CASSLGGQPQHF. The CDR3 coding sequence is TGTGCCAGCAGCTTAGGGGGTCAGCCCCAGCATTTT.

The gene calls are TRBV7-2 and TRBJ1-1, with unresolved D. CDR3 length: 14 residues. The germline V and J ends were trimmed by 0 bases and 8 bases, with 13 bases remaining between them. The germline V gene has CDR1 SGHTA and CDR2 FQGNSA. CDR3: CASSLAAPTIEAFF. The CDR3 DNA reads as TGTGCCAGCAGCTTAGCAGCCCCAACGATAGAAGCTTTCTTT.

As to this clone: The sample has other DNA sequences that encode this CDR3 too. The rearrangement links TRBV27 to TRBJ2-7; D is unclear. The CDR3 is 13 amino acids. Germline V gives CDR1 MNHEY, CDR2 SMNVEV (reference sequence). Trimming shortened V by 3 bases and J by 1 base, and 7 bases separated the two germline ends. CDR3 sequence: CASSFSSSYEQYF. CDR3 sequence (DNA): TGTGCCAGCAGTTTTAGTTCTTCCTACGAGCAGTACTTC.

The chain is built from TRBV27 and TRBJ1-1, with no clear D. The CDR3 has 13 amino acids. CDR1 and CDR2 (germline): MNHEY, SMNVEV (reference sequence). Trimming pared 5 bases from V and 5 bases from J, leaving 12 bases between. The CDR3 spells CASSEGKRTEAFF. The CDR3 DNA reads as TGTGCCAGCAGTGAGGGTAAGCGGACTGAAGCTTTCTTT.

This clone has a handful of counts. J is TRBJ2-7 and V is TRBV5-6; tentatively, D is TRBD1 (5 bases). Trimming removed 4 bases at V and 4 bases at J, with 21 bases between. The CDR3 has 16 amino acids. Germline V gene lookup returns CDR1 SGHDT and CDR2 YYEEEE. CDR3 coding DNA: TGTGCCAGCAGCCCAAACCTGGGGCCTTTACTGTACGAGCAGTACTTC. Translated: CASSPNLGPLLYEQYF.

This chain's CDR3 is CASSPRKGLQDEQFF. CDR3 DNA: TGCGCCAGCAGCCCCCGGAAGGGCCTCCAGGATGAGCAGTTCTTC. The rearrangement links TRBV5-1 to TRBJ2-1; no reliable D call. Germline V gene data show CDR1 as SGHRS and CDR2 as YFSETQ. The ends were cut back, 4 bases at V and 8 bases at J, with 19 bases in the middle. The CDR3 totals 15 residues.

V is TRBV10-3 and J is TRBJ2-7; 9 bases are a match to TRBD2. Germline V gene data show CDR1 as ENHRY and CDR2 as SYGVKD. This CDR3 region has 15 residues. V lost 3 bases, J lost 4 bases, and 7 bases stayed unmatched. The CDR3 here is CAISDTREGRYEQYF. Here the CDR3 DNA reads TGTGCCATCAGTGACACGCGGGAGGGCCGTTACGAGCAGTACTTC.

The genes are TRBV9 and TRBJ2-2; D assignment may be TRBD1 or TRBD2 (6 bases each). Germline V gene lookup returns CDR1 SGDLS and CDR2 YYNGEE. The CDR3 extends over 16 amino acids. Trimming took 4 bases from V and 3 from J, leaving 16 bases between them. The CDR3 is CASSPHGGVYTGELFF. The CDR3 region has the DNA TGTGCCAGCAGCCCCCACGGGGGCGTCTACACCGGGGAGCTGTTTTTT. Full variable domain (outside the CDR3, taken from reference TRBV9 and TRBJ2-2): DSGVTQTPKHLITATGQRVTLRCSPRSGDLSVYWYQQSLDQGLQFLIQYYNGEERAKGNILERFSAQQFPDLHSELNLSSLELGDSALYFCASSPHGGVYTGELFFGEGSRLTVL.

The chain combines TRBV10-3 with TRBJ2-3; TRBD1 matches at 7 bases. V lost 11 bases and J lost 3; bases outside the gene matches: 11. This CDR3 has 14 residues. Per germline, CDR1 ENHRY and CDR2 SYGVKD. This CDR3 reads CAARGTARTDTQYF. Here the CDR3 DNA reads TGTGCCGCCCGAGGGACAGCCCGAACAGATACGCAGTATTTT.

The rearrangement links TRBV4-1 to TRBJ2-6; 12 nucleotides match TRBD1. Trimming removed 4 bases from V and 2 bases from J; junction bases left unmatched: 6. The V gene's germline CDR1 is MGHRA and CDR2 YSYEKL. The CDR3 sequence is 18 residues long. The CDR3 DNA follows: TGCGCCAGCAGCCCATCGGGACAGGGGGCGCCTGGGGCCAACGTCCTGACTTTC. Residues: CASSPSGQGAPGANVLTF.

The chain links TRBV6-5 to TRBJ1-5, with TRBD1 identical over 8 bases. The germline V gene has CDR1 MNHEY and CDR2 SVGAGI. J gave up 3 bases and V 5 bases, and 6 bases lay outside the gene matches. The CDR3 is made up of 15 amino acids. Here the CDR3 DNA reads TGTGCCAGCAGTCCTGGGACAGGCCTCAATCAGCCCCAGCATTTT. This codes for CASSPGTGLNQPQHF.

CDR3 amino acids: CASSLASGAYEQYF. The CDR3 coding sequence is TGTGCCAGCAGCTTGGCCTCAGGGGCCTACGAGCAGTACTTC. This chain links TRBV5-6 with TRBJ2-7; D may be TRBD1 (6 bases). The CDR3 loop spans 14 amino acids. Germline V gene lookup returns CDR1 SGHDT and CDR2 YYEEEE. Deletions cut 0 bases from V and 2 bases from J, with 9 bases between.

The J gene is TRBJ1-2, the V gene TRBV7-6; D is unclear. V gave up 1 base and J gave up 8 bases, with 11 bases separating them. This CDR3 has 13 residues. Germline V CDR1 and CDR2: SGHVS, FNYEAQ. The CDR3 nucleotides are TGTGCCAGCAGCTTAGGCCCGCATAAGGGCTACACCTTC. Protein sequence: CASSLGPHKGYTF.

V and J are TRBV28 and TRBJ1-4; TRBD1 aligns across 7 bases. The length of the CDR3 is 15 residues. Losses at the gene ends were 7 bases for V and 4 bases for J; bases not matched to a gene: 9. Germline assignment: CDR1 MDHEN and CDR2 SYDVKM. CDR3: CASIHRDSINEKLFF. DNA of the CDR3: TGTGCCAGCATCCACCGGGACAGTATTAATGAAAAACTGTTTTTT.

The chain employs TRBV19 and TRBJ2-3; TRBD2 aligns across 7 bases. The CDR3 extends over 15 amino acids. Germline values: CDR1 LNHDA, CDR2 SQIVND (reference sequence). V trimming: 5 bases; J trimming: 5 bases; junction bases outside the gene matches: 10. The CDR3 DNA sequence: TGTGCCAGTAGTGCCCATTGGCGGGAGTTAGATACGCAGTATTTT. Residues: CASSAHWRELDTQYF.

This clone came up a few times. The chain employs TRBV5-8 and TRBJ1-2, with D unclear. This CDR3 is built from 13 residues. Trimming removed 0 bases from V and 10 bases from J, with 13 bases in between. Germline V CDR1 and CDR2: SGHTS, YDEGEE. CDR3 amino acids: CASSLVGSKDYTF. For the CDR3, the DNA is TGTGCCAGCAGCTTGGTGGGGAGTAAAGACTACACCTTC.

This rearrangement joins TRBV9 to TRBJ2-5; 11 nucleotides agree with TRBD2. J gave up 4 bases and V 4 bases, and 6 bases lay outside the gene matches. There are 15 residues in the CDR3. In germline, CDR1 is SGDLS, CDR2 YYNGEE. The CDR3 region is CASSLAGGPPETQYF. The CDR3 coding sequence is TGTGCCAGCAGCTTAGCGGGAGGGCCTCCAGAGACCCAGTACTTC.

In regard to this clone: The sample holds other DNA sequences that translate to the same CDR3. The CDR3 DNA reads TGTGCCAGCAGTTTCCTTCTGAGCTCCTACGAGCAGTACTTC. Translation: CASSFLLSSYEQYF. V is TRBV28 and J is TRBJ2-7; D remains ambiguous. The CDR3 is 14 residues long. With 3 bases removed from V and 0 bases from J, the gap between germline ends came to 9 bases. The germline V gene has CDR1 MDHEN and CDR2 SYDVKM.

The rearrangement links TRBV7-8 to TRBJ2-7; the match to TRBD2 covers 8 bases. Trimming took 2 bases from V and 2 from J; bases not matched to a gene: 5. Looked up from germline, CDR1 is SGHVS and CDR2 is FQNEAQ. The CDR3 has 15 amino acids. The CDR3 sequence is CASSLPSGSTYEQYF. CDR3 nucleotide sequence: TGTGCCAGCAGCTTACCGAGCGGGAGCACCTACGAGCAGTACTTC.

The rearrangement uses TRBV21-1 and TRBJ2-7. TRBV21-1 is assigned pseudogene status. The CDR3 length is 11 residues. The CDR3 DNA reads TGTGCCAGCAGCAAGGGGTTCGAGCAGTACTTC. This encodes CASSKGFEQYF.

The V and J genes are TRBV15 and TRBJ2-5; TRBD1 matches 8 bases. This CDR3 has 17 amino acids. The V and J ends lost 3 bases and 5 bases, in that order; junction bases with no gene match: 14. The germline V gene encodes CDR1 LNHNV and CDR2 YYDKDF (reference sequence). The CDR3 DNA reads TGTGCCACCAGCAGGTTAACTTCGGACAGGGCAGGGGAGACCCAGTACTTC. Encoded protein: CATSRLTSDRAGETQYF.

V usage is TRBV4-3 and J usage is TRBJ1-2; D call uncertain. Germline V gene lookup returns CDR1 LGHNA and CDR2 YSLEER. This CDR3 contains 16 residues. V was cut by 1 base and J by 1 base, with 13 bases left in between. The CDR3 loop reads CASSQGGRAFNYGYTF. CDR3 nucleotide sequence: TGCGCCAGCAGCCAAGGGGGTAGGGCCTTTAACTATGGCTACACCTTC.

The V gene is TRBV27, the J gene TRBJ2-1; D may be TRBD2 (6 bases). This CDR3 is 13 amino acids long. With 2 bases removed from V and 7 bases from J, the gap between germline ends came to 9 bases. Germline CDR1 is MNHEY and CDR2 is SMNVEV (reference sequence). The CDR3 nucleotides are TGTGCCAGCAGTTTACGGGGGTTAAATGAGCAGTTCTTC. Protein: CASSLRGLNEQFF.

The chain is built from TRBV2 and TRBJ2-2, with 9 bases that match TRBD2. This CDR3 comprises 16 residues. In germline, CDR1 is SNHLY, CDR2 FYNNEI. V lost 10 bases to trimming and J lost 4 bases; unmatched junction nucleotides: 13. The CDR3 bases are TGTGCCATCGGGCTAGCGGGGCCGCTTGGCACCGGGGAGCTGTTTTTT. The encoded protein is CAIGLAGPLGTGELFF.

This rearrangement joins TRBV19 to TRBJ2-7; D tentatively reads TRBD1 or TRBD2 (5 bases each). The ends were cut back, 8 bases at V and 6 bases at J, with 14 bases in the middle. The germline gives CDR1 LNHDA, CDR2 SQIVND (reference sequence). The CDR3 runs to 12 residues. CDR3 nucleotide sequence: TGTGCCAGTCGGGACCTGCCGGGCGAGCAGTACTTC. It specifies CASRDLPGEQYF.

About this clone itself: The sample has other DNA sequences that encode this CDR3 too. This chain joins TRBV18 and TRBJ2-7; D remains unclear. The CDR3 length is 12 residues. V lost 2 bases to trimming and J lost 4 bases, with 6 bases between them. Germline CDR1 KGHSH, CDR2 LQKENI. The CDR3 spells CASSPSSYEQYF. DNA for the CDR3: TGTGCCAGCTCACCATCGAGTTACGAGCAGTACTTC.

As for this clone: The sample has other DNA sequences that encode this CDR3 too. The chain links TRBV19 to TRBJ1-1, with no clear D. Germline V gene lookup returns CDR1 LNHDA and CDR2 SQIVND (reference sequence). The CDR3 is 14 amino acids. V lost 1 base, J lost 0 bases, and 6 bases lay in between. CDR3 sequence: CASSIGPMNTEAFF. The CDR3 nucleotides read TGTGCCAGTAGTATAGGTCCCATGAACACTGAAGCTTTCTTT.